The 10 T cell receptor beta chains below all came from one sample that was sequenced in a study of T cells in Graves' hyperthyroidism and ophthalmopathy. RNA transcripts yielded amplified TCR beta CDR3 regions. First-round RT-PCR with HTBI primers amplified the TCR CDR3 region. One entry per CDR3 protein results from TCRdb running MiXCR on the multiplex PCR reads. The profile shows approximately 380,000 distinct CDR3 sequences, approximately 17% of them singletons. Specimen: blood. These receptors were obtained from a man aged 18-30 years with Graves' ophthalmopathy.

Remarks on this clonotype: A much larger clone lies one base from this, so it may be a read error. The chain recombines TRBV27 with TRBJ1-1; TRBD1 agrees at 7 bases. Germline V gene sequence: CDR1 MNHEY, CDR2 SMNVEV (reference sequence). This CDR3 has 12 amino acids. CDR3 in DNA: TGTGCCAGCAGTCAACCGGGACAGCGGACTCTCTTT. Translated: CASSQPGQRTLF.

The chain employs TRBV5-1 and TRBJ1-1; TRBD1 is a possible D gene (6 bases). The CDR3 is 16 amino acids. CDR1 and CDR2 (germline): SGHRS, YFSETQ. V dropped 0 bases and J dropped 1 base, with 13 bases sitting between them. The CDR3 DNA sequence: TGCGCCAGCAGCTTGGAGGGGGGGTCCCGGAACACTGAAGCTTTCTTT. Residues: CASSLEGGSRNTEAFF.

The chain recombines TRBV9 with TRBJ1-1, with a weak D call TRBD1 (5 bases). This CDR3 is built from 13 residues. From germline, CDR1 is SGDLS and CDR2 YYNGEE. Trimming shortened V by 0 bases and J by 6 bases, and 9 bases separated the two germline ends. The chain's CDR3 is CASSVDAGSEAFF. Written as DNA, the CDR3 is TGTGCCAGCAGCGTAGATGCAGGGTCTGAAGCTTTCTTT.

Ten or more counts support this clonotype. The rearrangement joins TRBV7-8 to TRBJ2-1; TRBD2 matches 10 bases. The V gene end was trimmed by 5 bases and the J gene end by 5 bases; junction bases not matched to a gene: 9. CDR3 length: 16 residues. CDR1 is SGHVS and CDR2 is FQNEAQ in the germline V gene. The CDR3 loop reads CASSPHGTSVHNEQFF. CDR3 in DNA: TGTGCCAGCAGCCCGCACGGGACTAGCGTCCACAATGAGCAGTTCTTC.

This clonotype has a count of ten or more. This chain connects TRBV3-1 to TRBJ1-4, with D uncertain. CDR3 length: 13 amino acids. Germline V gives CDR1 LGHDT, CDR2 YNNKEL (reference sequence). The V end was cut by 3 bases, the J end by 8 bases, with 10 bases between. The CDR3 nucleotides are TGTGCCAGCAGCCAGGCTGAGGACGAAAAACTGTTTTTT. Its protein is CASSQAEDEKLFF.

This clonotype has ten or more counts. The gene calls are TRBV3-1 and TRBJ1-6, with 7 bases aligning to TRBD1. V shed 5 bases, J shed 5 bases, and the junction held 12 bases outside the gene matches. The CDR3 loop spans 17 amino acids. The V gene's germline CDR1 is LGHDT and CDR2 YNNKEL (reference sequence). The CDR3 region is CASSGPRQGGDNSPLHF. The CDR3, as DNA: TGTGCCAGCAGCGGACCTCGACAGGGAGGCGATAATTCACCCCTCCACTTT.

The gene calls are TRBV5-5 and TRBJ1-5, with D tentatively TRBD1 (6 bases). This CDR3 contains 17 residues. Trimming removed 0 bases from V and 3 bases from J, with 16 bases in between. The germline V gene encodes CDR1 SGHKS and CDR2 YYEKEE (reference sequence). CDR3 loop: CASSLGTALTINQPQHF. CDR3 coding DNA: TGTGCCAGCAGCTTGGGGACAGCCTTGACGATCAATCAGCCCCAGCATTTT.

In this sample, this clonotype turned up many times. The V call is TRBV10-3, the J call TRBJ2-3, with D perhaps given as TRBD1 or TRBD2 (5 bases each). V lost 6 bases, J lost 4 bases, and 20 bases lay in between. In germline, CDR1 is ENHRY, CDR2 SYGVKD. The CDR3 consists of 16 residues. The CDR3, as DNA: TGTGCCATCAGGAGTTCAGCTCTGGGGGTAGCAGATACGCAGTATTTT. Protein product: CAIRSSALGVADTQYF.

This clonotype was detected many times. The chain links TRBV11-2 to TRBJ1-3; 8 bases are shared with TRBD1. Losses at the gene ends were 5 bases for V and 7 bases for J; bases not matched to a gene: 4. The CDR3 is 13 residues long. Germline loops: CDR1 SGHAT, CDR2 FQNNGV. The CDR3 DNA sequence: TGTGCCAGCAGCATGACAGGGGTGAACACCATATATTTT. Protein: CASSMTGVNTIYF.

There are many counts of this clonotype. The chain recombines TRBV12-3 or TRBV12-4 with TRBJ2-5, with 12 bases lining up with TRBD2. This CDR3 has 12 amino acids. The trim removed 6 bases at V and 12 bases at J, leaving 5 bases unmatched. Here the CDR3 reads CASRLAGGVKYF. The CDR3 DNA reads as TGTGCCAGCAGACTAGCGGGGGGCGTGAAGTACTTC.